The rows below give T cell receptor beta chains drawn from one sample of a study of T-cell memory formation after mild COVID-19. TCRdb ran MiXCR on the 5' RACE reads and lists one entry per CDR3 protein. The sample consists of around 200,000 distinct CDR3 sequences, around a sixth of them appearing once. The sequencing sample was made of PBMCs or a T cell subset sorted from them (not recorded which). Receptor source: a young man who had mild COVID-19 (a few samples of this study predate the infection). Cell type and time point are not known. The CDR3 runs from the conserved cysteine through the conserved F or W. A D gene is named only where the DNA matches it firmly. Size is stated for part of the rows, as once, few or many counts, or as a class when the clone is expanded.

. few TRBJ1-5 TRBV29-1 TGCAGCGTTGAATGGGGACTGGGGAGCAATCAGCCCCAGCATTTT CSVEWGLGSNQPQHF
. . TRBJ2-1 TRBV21-1 TGTGCCAGCAGCAAATACACCGGACCGTACTACAATGAGCAGTTCTTC CASSKYTGPYYNEQFF
. . TRBJ1-5 TRBV20-1 TGCAGTGCTAGAGATCTCCAGGGCGGCAATCAGCCCCAGCATTTT CSARDLQGGNQPQHF
TRBD1 . TRBJ2-1 TRBV7-2 TGTGCCAGCAGCCAGAGACAGGGCAAGTTCTTC CASSQRQGKFF
. few TRBJ1-5 TRBV23-1 TGCGCCAGCAGTCAATCAAGTCTGAATCAGCCCCAGCATTTT CASSQSSLNQPQHF
. . TRBJ2-7 TRBV9 TGTGCCAGCAGCGTAGCTGTGACAGGTTACTACGAGCAGTACTTC CASSVAVTGYYEQYF
. few TRBJ1-5 TRBV4-3 TGCGCCAGCAGCCTGGGGACCGGCACCCAGCCCCAGCATTTT CASSLGTGTQPQHF
. . TRBJ2-3 TRBV12-3/TRBV12-4 TGTGCCAGCAGTGTTAGCCTGGACACAGATACGCAGTATTTT CASSVSLDTDTQYF
TRBD2 few TRBJ2-1 TRBV11-2 TGTGCCAGCAGCTTAGTAGGGCGGGGGGCCGTCTCCTACAATGAGCAGTTCTTC CASSLVGRGAVSYNEQFF
. . TRBJ2-5 TRBV28 TGTGCCAGCAGTATGGCGGCAGCCCAAGAGACCCAGTACTTC CASSMAAAQETQYF
. many TRBJ1-6 TRBV20-1 TGCAGTGCACGGTGGGGGAATTCACCCCTCCACTTT CSARWGNSPLHF
. few TRBJ1-2 TRBV7-9 TGTGCCAGCAGCTTTGCGGGGATTCGGGATGGCTACACCTTC CASSFAGIRDGYTF
. many TRBJ2-2 TRBV12-3/TRBV12-4 TGTGCCAGCAAACCGGGACAAAACTCCGGGGAGCTGTTTTTT CASKPGQNSGELFF
TRBD2 few TRBJ2-7 TRBV6-2/TRBV6-3 TGTGCCAGCAGATGGACTAGCTCGGACGAGCAGTACTTC CASRWTSSDEQYF
. . TRBJ2-7 TRBV5-1 TGCGCCAGCAGGGCCGGGGAAATTAGTAACGAGCAGTACTTC CASRAGEISNEQYF
TRBD1 few TRBJ1-5 TRBV7-9 TGTGCCAGCAGCAGGGGACAGGGGCAGCCCCAGCATTTT CASSRGQGQPQHF